A selection of T cell receptor beta chains follows, all from one sample in a study of blood T cell repertoires in COVID-19. The data were produced by immunoSEQ multiplex PCR, yet TCRdb's version contains in-frame clones alone and is incomplete. Of about 160,000 clones listed, approximately 90% are singletons. The sequencing sample was made of peripheral blood. These receptors were taken from an older woman with active or convalescent COVID-19. The CDR3 runs from the conserved cysteine through the conserved F or W. The D gene is left open where the match is weak. Clone size is given for some rows only: seen once, a few or many times, or a class if the clone is expanded.

j_call clone_size d_call v_call cdr3_nt cdr3_aa
TRBJ1-4 NA TRBD1 TRBV7-2 TGTGCCAGCAGCTTCGGGACAGGGCATAATGAAAAACTGTTTTTT CASSFGTGHNEKLFF
TRBJ2-1 NA NA TRBV10-1 TGCGCCAGCAGTGAGTCGACAAGTTACGGTGAGCAGTTCTTC CASSESTSYGEQFF
TRBJ2-4 NA NA TRBV19 TGTGCCAGTAGTACAGAACGGCAGGCCCTAGCCAAAAACATTCAGTACTTC CASSTERQALAKNIQYF
TRBJ1-1 few NA TRBV6-2/TRBV6-3 TGTGCCAGCAGTAGGCCTGCAGGGATCGAAGCTTTCTTT CASSRPAGIEAFF
TRBJ1-2 few TRBD1 TRBV2 TGTGCCAGCAGTCCTGGACAGGGAAGCTATGGCTACACCTTC CASSPGQGSYGYTF
TRBJ2-7 NA TRBD1 TRBV5-5 TGTGCCAGCAGCGGGGGACAGGGCGTCTACGAGCAGTACTTC CASSGGQGVYEQYF
TRBJ1-2 NA TRBD1 TRBV3-1/TRBV3-2 TGTGCCAGCAGCCAAGGAGGGGGCGCGAGTGGCTACACCTTC CASSQGGGASGYTF
TRBJ1-2 NA NA TRBV18 TGTGCCAGCTCACCACAGGGGAACTACTATGGCTACACCTTC CASSPQGNYYGYTF
TRBJ2-7 NA TRBD2 TRBV7-6 TGTGCCAGCAGCTTAGGGGTAGCGGGGGACACCTACGAGCAGTACTTC CASSLGVAGDTYEQYF
TRBJ2-7 NA TRBD2 TRBV7-2 TGTGCCAGCAGCGCTAGCGGGGTTACCTACGAGCAGTACTTC CASSASGVTYEQYF
TRBJ2-1 NA NA TRBV11-2 TGTGCCAGCAGCTTAGAGAACAGTGCCAATGAGCAGTTCTTC CASSLENSANEQFF
TRBJ2-7 NA NA TRBV7-9 TGTGCCAGCAGCCCAGAGGGAGGCGAGCAGTACTTC CASSPEGGEQYF
TRBJ1-1 NA NA TRBV19 TGTGCCAGTAGTGGGGTCCAGGGGTCGAACACTGAAGCTTTCTTT CASSGVQGSNTEAFF
TRBJ2-2 NA NA TRBV7-2 TGTGCCAGCAGCTTAAGCCAGGGGGGCACCGGGGAGCTGTTTTTT CASSLSQGGTGELFF
TRBJ2-7 NA NA TRBV18 TGTGCCAGCGGCCGGGACACTCTCTCCTACGAGCAGTACTTC CASGRDTLSYEQYF
TRBJ1-1 NA TRBD1 TRBV18 TGTGCCAGCTCACCGCAGGACAGGGGAATGGGCACTGAAGCTTTCTTT CASSPQDRGMGTEAFF
TRBJ1-2 NA TRBD1 TRBV11-2 TGTGCCAGCAGCAGAGGACAGGGCCTTCCCTATGGCTACACCTTC CASSRGQGLPYGYTF
TRBJ1-1 NA NA TRBV19 TGTGCCAGTAGTATAGATCGAGAGCGAGAAGCTTTCTTT CASSIDREREAFF
TRBJ1-1 NA TRBD1 TRBV6-4 TGTGCCAGCAGTAAGGAACAGGGGGTGAACACTGAAGCTTTCTTT CASSKEQGVNTEAFF
TRBJ1-2 few TRBD1 TRBV2 TGTGCCAGTTCGAGACAGGGGAGAGAAGGCTACACCTTC CASSRQGREGYTF
TRBJ1-2 once NA TRBV5-1 TGCGCCAGCAGCCCGGCGACCAGGTATGGCTACACCTTC CASSPATRYGYTF
TRBJ2-7 NA TRBD1 TRBV11-2 TGTGCCTCGGGACAGCTCTACGAGCAGTACTTC CASGQLYEQYF
TRBJ2-2 NA TRBD1 TRBV30 TGTGCCTGGAATCCGGGACAGGGTGTCGGGGAGCTGTTTTTT CAWNPGQGVGELFF
TRBJ2-5 NA NA TRBV4-1 TGCGCCAGCAGCCAAGTCCTCGTCGGGGAGACCCAGTACTTC CASSQVLVGETQYF
TRBJ2-2 NA NA TRBV19 TGTGCCAGTAGCTCCGGGTCTGGCACCGGGGAGCTGTTTTTT CASSSGSGTGELFF
TRBJ2-5 NA NA TRBV6-5 TGTGCCAGCAGTCGGGGTCTTTCACCCGGCCCCCAGTACTTC CASSRGLSPGPQYF
TRBJ1-5 once NA TRBV18 TGTGCCAGCTCACCACCGAACAGGGAAACGAATCAGCCCCAGCATTTT CASSPPNRETNQPQHF
TRBJ1-1 NA NA TRBV7-2 TGTGCCAGCAGCTTAGTGACACTGAACACTGAAGCTTTCTTT CASSLVTLNTEAFF
TRBJ1-2 NA NA TRBV7-9 TGTGCCAGCAGCGTACAGGGTAGTCTTTATGGCTACACCTTC CASSVQGSLYGYTF
TRBJ2-5 NA NA TRBV28 TGTGCCAGCAGTCCTAATCGAATCAGGGTGGAGACCCAGTACTTC CASSPNRIRVETQYF
TRBJ1-6 NA TRBD1 TRBV7-8 TGTGCCAGCAGCTTGGGGGACAGGGATAATTCACCCCTCCACTTT CASSLGDRDNSPLHF
TRBJ1-5 once NA TRBV2 TGTGCCAGCAGTGAAAACGGACTCTGGCAGCCCCAGCATTTT CASSENGLWQPQHF
TRBJ2-7 NA TRBD1 TRBV3-1/TRBV3-2 TGTGCCAGCAGCCGAACGACAGGGCGCGAGCAGTACTTC CASSRTTGREQYF
TRBJ2-1 NA NA TRBV18 TGTGCCAGCTCACCACCGGGGCGGGGCCCTTACAATGAGCAGTTCTTC CASSPPGRGPYNEQFF
TRBJ2-3 NA TRBD2 TRBV11-2 TGTGCCAGCAGCTTCGAGGTAGCGGGGGACACAGATACGCAGTATTTT CASSFEVAGDTDTQYF
TRBJ2-7 NA NA TRBV6-5 TGTGCCAGCAGGGACTATCAGAGCTCCTACGAGCAGTACTTC CASRDYQSSYEQYF
TRBJ1-3 NA TRBD1 TRBV13 TGTGCCAGCAGCTTAGAGGGACAGGGGGCTATGGGAAACACCATATATTTT CASSLEGQGAMGNTIYF
TRBJ2-7 NA NA TRBV6-2/TRBV6-3 TGTGCCAGCAGTTACTCAGGGGGTAACTACGAGCAGTACTTC CASSYSGGNYEQYF
TRBJ2-7 NA NA TRBV5-4 TGTGCCAGCAGCTTGTATAGTCTACCCGAGCAGTACTTC CASSLYSLPEQYF
TRBJ2-1 NA NA TRBV7-2 TGTGCCAGCACCCTACAGGGACGGTTGGACAATGAGCAGTTCTTC CASTLQGRLDNEQFF
TRBJ2-7 NA NA TRBV6-2/TRBV6-3 TGTGCCAGCAGTTACCATGCGAGGGGGTCCTACGAGCAGTACTTC CASSYHARGSYEQYF
TRBJ1-6 NA NA TRBV7-9 TGTGCCAGCAGCTTGGAGCTAAATTCACCCCTCCACTTT CASSLELNSPLHF
TRBJ1-5 NA TRBD1 TRBV2 TGTGCCAGCAGTGGAGGGACAGGGGGACTTCAGCCCCAGCATTTT CASSGGTGGLQPQHF
TRBJ1-1 once NA TRBV7-2 TGTGCCAGCAGCTTAGGATTTACAGGGAACACTGAAGCTTTCTTT CASSLGFTGNTEAFF
TRBJ2-1 NA TRBD1 TRBV5-1 TGCGCCAGCAGCTCGACAGGGGCGAGCTACAATGAGCAGTTCTTC CASSSTGASYNEQFF
TRBJ1-6 NA NA TRBV5-1 TGCGCCAGCAGCTTGGACTGGGGGGAAATGGATTCACCCCTCCACTTT CASSLDWGEMDSPLHF
TRBJ1-1 NA NA TRBV3-1/TRBV3-2 TGTGCCAGCAGCCAAGGCGGCGGCCTGAACACTGAAGCTTTCTTT CASSQGGGLNTEAFF
TRBJ2-3 NA TRBD2 TRBV4-3 TGCGCCAGCAGCCAAGTGGGACTAGCGGGGCCCACAGATACGCAGTATTTT CASSQVGLAGPTDTQYF
TRBJ2-5 NA NA TRBV5-1 TGCGCCAGCAGCTTGGGACAATTAGAAGAGACCCAGTACTTC CASSLGQLEETQYF
TRBJ2-1 NA TRBD1 TRBV19 TGTGCCAGTAGTACCGACAGGGGGCAGTACAATGAGCAGTTCTTC CASSTDRGQYNEQFF
TRBJ2-5 NA TRBD1 TRBV5-1 TGCGCCAGCAGCTTGGAGGGGGCCTTCCAAGAGACCCAGTACTTC CASSLEGAFQETQYF
TRBJ2-1 NA NA TRBV4-3 TGCGCCAGCAGCCAAGACGGGGGAACGTACAATGAGCAGTTCTTC CASSQDGGTYNEQFF
TRBJ1-5 NA NA TRBV5-6 TGTGCCAGCAGTCGACAGAGTTTTGGCAATCAGCCCCAGCATTTT CASSRQSFGNQPQHF
TRBJ1-6 NA NA TRBV5-1 TGCGCCAGCAGCCCCGACACGGGGGTCCGGTCACCCCTCCACTTT CASSPDTGVRSPLHF
TRBJ1-1 NA NA TRBV19 TGTGCCAGTAGCCTGGAGGTGAACACTGAAGCTTTCTTT CASSLEVNTEAFF
TRBJ2-3 NA NA TRBV5-6 TGTGCCAGCAGCCCGGGGTTTCTTCACCCTACTAGCACAGATACGCAGTATTTT CASSPGFLHPTSTDTQYF
TRBJ2-1 NA TRBD2 TRBV4-3 TGCGCCAGCAGCCAAGAGGTAGCGGGGGGTGAGCAGTTCTTC CASSQEVAGGEQFF